The subject of this entry is one T cell receptor (beta chain). The data originate from a study of blood T cell repertoires in COVID-19. Study-level information: Samples taken during acute and convalescent COVID-19 were collected in the United States, Italy and Spain. Sources were T cells, B-cell-depleted T cells, or PBMCs; the material itself was cDNA or gDNA.

V lost 4 bases and J lost 5, with 11 bases in between. The CDR3 runs 12 residues. From germline, CDR1 is SQVTM and CDR2 ANQGSEA. Per the authors' pipeline: Amplification of reference gene primers was used by the study to estimate nucleated cell counts. Method: immunoSEQ multiplex PCR; TCRdb's copy keeps in-frame clones and lacks some. For V, J and clone size, that table is used; D and trimming come from the DNA. The top ten hold approximately 9.6% of the sample, which has about 240,000 clones, about 79% seen once. Sequenced material: peripheral blood. The chain links TRBV29-1 to TRBJ2-5; D possibly corresponds to TRBD2 (5 bases). The TCR originated in a woman older than 75 with acute or convalescent COVID-19. The CDR3 reads CSVGEGMETQYF. The CDR3 coding sequence is TGCAGCGTTGGTGAGGGAATGGAGACCCAGTACTTC.